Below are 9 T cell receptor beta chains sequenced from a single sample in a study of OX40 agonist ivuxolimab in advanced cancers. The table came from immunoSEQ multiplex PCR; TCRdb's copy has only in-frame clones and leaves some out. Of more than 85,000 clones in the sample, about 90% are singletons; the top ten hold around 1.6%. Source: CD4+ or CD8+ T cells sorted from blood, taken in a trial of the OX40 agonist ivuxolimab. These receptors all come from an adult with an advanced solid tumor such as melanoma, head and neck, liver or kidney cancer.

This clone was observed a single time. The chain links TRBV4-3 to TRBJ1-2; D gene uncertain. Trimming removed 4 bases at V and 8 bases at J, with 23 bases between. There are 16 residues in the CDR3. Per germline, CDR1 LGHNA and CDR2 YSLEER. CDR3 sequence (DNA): TGCGCCAGCAGCCCGCAGGTGGCGACGGGCAACGGGGGCTACACCTTC. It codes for CASSPQVATGNGGYTF.

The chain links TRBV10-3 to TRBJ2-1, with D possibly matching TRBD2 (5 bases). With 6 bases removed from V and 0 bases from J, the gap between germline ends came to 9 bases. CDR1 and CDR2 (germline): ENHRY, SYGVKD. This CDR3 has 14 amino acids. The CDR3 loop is CAIRDSRSYNEQFF. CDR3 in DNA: TGTGCCATCAGGGACTCACGCTCCTACAATGAGCAGTTCTTC.

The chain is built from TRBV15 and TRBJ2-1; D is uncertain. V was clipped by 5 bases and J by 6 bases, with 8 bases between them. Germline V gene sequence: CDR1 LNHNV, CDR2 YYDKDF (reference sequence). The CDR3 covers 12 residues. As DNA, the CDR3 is TGTGCCACCAGCCCCCGGGTCAATGAGCAGTTCTTC. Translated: CATSPRVNEQFF.

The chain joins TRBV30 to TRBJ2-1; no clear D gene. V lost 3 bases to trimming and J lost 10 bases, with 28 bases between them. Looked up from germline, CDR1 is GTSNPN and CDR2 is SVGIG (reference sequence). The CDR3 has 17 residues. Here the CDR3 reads CAWRLAWNRAPLGEQFF. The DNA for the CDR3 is TGTGCCTGGAGATTGGCCTGGAACCGGGCGCCCCTTGGCGAGCAGTTCTTC. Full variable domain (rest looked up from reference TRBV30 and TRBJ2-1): SQTIHQWPATLVQPVGSPLSLECTVEGTSNPNLYWYRQAAGRGLQLLFYSVGIGQISSEVPQNLSASRPQDRQFILSSKKLLLSDSGFYLCAWRLAWNRAPLGEQFFGPGTRLTVL.

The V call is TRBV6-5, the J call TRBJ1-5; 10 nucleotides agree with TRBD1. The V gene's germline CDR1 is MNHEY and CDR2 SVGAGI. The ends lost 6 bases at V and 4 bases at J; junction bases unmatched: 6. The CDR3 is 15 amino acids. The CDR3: CASRAGTGANQPQHF. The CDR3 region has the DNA TGTGCCAGCAGGGCCGGGACAGGGGCAAATCAGCCCCAGCATTTT.

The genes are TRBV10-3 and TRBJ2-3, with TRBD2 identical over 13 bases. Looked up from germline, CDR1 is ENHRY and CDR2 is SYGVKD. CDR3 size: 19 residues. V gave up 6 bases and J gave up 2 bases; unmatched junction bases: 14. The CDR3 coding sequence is TGTGCCATCAGGAAAGGCACCGGGACTAGCGGGGAACTCACAGATACGCAGTATTTT. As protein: CAIRKGTGTSGELTDTQYF.

The CDR3 DNA reads as TGTGCCAGCCCCCTGTTCCCCACCTCGACCGGGGAGCTGTTTTTT. Translated: CASPLFPTSTGELFF. The chain joins TRBV5-6 to TRBJ2-2; D remains ambiguous. Germline assignment: CDR1 SGHDT and CDR2 YYEEEE. CDR3 length: 15 residues. Trimming took off 7 bases at V and 5 bases at J, with 18 bases between the two ends.

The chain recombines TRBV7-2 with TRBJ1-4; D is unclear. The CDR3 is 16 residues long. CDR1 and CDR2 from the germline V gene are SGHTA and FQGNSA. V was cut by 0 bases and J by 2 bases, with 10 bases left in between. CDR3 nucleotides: TGTGCCAGCAGCTTAGCCGGGAGAGGCACTAATGAAAAACTGTTTTTT. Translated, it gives CASSLAGRGTNEKLFF.

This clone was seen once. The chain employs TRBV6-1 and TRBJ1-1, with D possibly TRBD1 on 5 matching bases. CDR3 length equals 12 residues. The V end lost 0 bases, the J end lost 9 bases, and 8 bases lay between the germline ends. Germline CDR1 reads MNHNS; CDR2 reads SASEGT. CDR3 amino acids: CASSEAGLQAFF. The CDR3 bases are TGTGCCAGCAGTGAAGCGGGGCTTCAAGCTTTCTTT.